Sequencing of this T cell receptor beta chain was carried out in a study of vaccination and CD4 T cells after COVID-19. Study as a whole: The post-COVID sampling time was a median roughly 100 days after diagnosis, ranging from 35 to 161. Median time from second vaccine dose to sampling was less than 85 days (14 to 241). Control cultures, each given a CEFX pool, an HIV-1 Nef pool, or no peptide, were included.

Cultured CD4+ T-cell DNA underwent Oncomine TCR Beta short-read sequencing. Each CDR3 protein is one row after TCRdb ran MiXCR on the PCR reads. The sample carries about 13,000 distinct CDR3 sequences, roughly 73% recorded once. Deletions cut 5 bases from V and 2 bases from J, with 16 bases between. This CDR3 comprises 14 residues. Germline V lookup: CDR1 DFQATT, CDR2 SNEGSKA (reference sequence). Noted treatment: approximately nine-day PBMC culture with coronavirus spike peptide pools or control peptides (ViraFEST assay). In this cohort, PCR tests turned positive between March and December 2020, predating US Alpha, Beta and Delta variants. A word on this clonotype: As yet, its antigen is unknown.

The TCR sequence derives from a human donor who had recovered from COVID-19. Sequenced input: CD4+ T cells from blood, cultured in vitro. The rearrangement joins TRBV20-1 to TRBJ2-7, with D maybe TRBD1 (6 bases). CDR3 nucleotide sequence: TGCAGTGCTCCCCAAGGGACAAAACCCTACGAGCAGTACTTC. Its protein product is CSAPQGTKPYEQYF.